This is a list of T cell receptor beta chains from one sample in a study of cytomegalovirus exposure and HLA in healthy donors. Sequencing used immunoSEQ multiplex PCR; TCRdb keeps in-frame clones, though not all of them. Of about 150,000 clones listed, roughly three quarters are singletons. Sequencing was performed on PBMCs. These receptor sequences come from a woman aged 40-49 years in good health and CMV-seronegative. The CDR3 runs from the conserved cysteine through the conserved F or W. A D gene is named only where the DNA matches it firmly. Some rows mark clone size as missing; the rest say once, few, many or name a class of expanded clone.

D	V	J	size	CDR3	DNA
TRBD2	TRBV5-4	TRBJ2-2	.	CASSLAGDYGGRVVGELFF	TGTGCCAGCAGCTTGGCCGGAGACTACGGCGGGAGAGTTGTTGGGGAGCTGTTTTTT
.	TRBV18	TRBJ1-3	once	CASSPRKAGRGSGNTIYF	TGTGCCAGCTCACCTCGAAAGGCAGGGAGGGGATCTGGAAACACCATATATTTT
.	TRBV2	TRBJ2-5	.	CASSLIDRVNQETQYF	TGTGCCAGCAGTCTGATCGACCGGGTAAACCAAGAGACCCAGTACTTC
.	TRBV29-1	TRBJ1-3	.	CSALSGNTIYF	TGCAGCGCTTTATCTGGAAACACCATATATTTT
TRBD2	TRBV5-1	TRBJ2-7	once	CASSLRASGPYEQYF	TGCGCCAGCAGCTTACGGGCTAGCGGACCTTACGAGCAGTACTTC
TRBD1	TRBV29-1	TRBJ2-2	few	CSAVTGATGELFF	TGCAGCGCTGTCACAGGGGCCACCGGGGAGCTGTTTTTT
.	TRBV18	TRBJ2-5	.	CASSPLTGSQETQYF	TGTGCCAGCTCACCACTTACAGGGAGCCAAGAGACCCAGTACTTC
TRBD1	TRBV5-4	TRBJ2-7	.	CASSRKDGTGNNEQYF	TGTGCCAGCAGCCGAAAAGATGGGACAGGGAACAACGAGCAGTACTTC
.	TRBV2	TRBJ1-4	.	CASSGLGRGFEKLFF	TGTGCCAGCAGTGGTTTGGGCAGGGGCTTTGAAAAACTGTTTTTT
.	TRBV28	TRBJ2-5	.	CASSLQGLGETQYF	TGTGCCAGCAGTCTGCAGGGGCTAGGGGAGACCCAGTACTTC
.	TRBV27	TRBJ1-2	once	CASSLMGAANYGYTF	TGTGCCAGCAGTTTAATGGGGGCCGCTAACTATGGCTACACCTTC
TRBD1	TRBV11-2	TRBJ2-3	.	CASSFTTGGTDTQYF	TGTGCCAGCAGCTTTACGACAGGGGGAACAGATACGCAGTATTTT
TRBD2	TRBV6-4	TRBJ2-1	few	CASSDSSGGAFNEQFF	TGTGCCAGCAGTGACTCTAGCGGGGGGGCGTTCAATGAGCAGTTCTTC
TRBD2	TRBV9	TRBJ2-2	.	CASSLAPSGGKLAGELFF	TGTGCCAGCAGCCTAGCCCCTAGCGGGGGAAAATTAGCCGGGGAGCTGTTTTTT
TRBD1	TRBV7-9	TRBJ1-2	.	CSSSLGGTGDHYGYTF	TGTTCCAGCAGCTTAGGCGGGACAGGGGACCACTATGGCTACACCTTC
TRBD2	TRBV5-4	TRBJ2-1	.	CASSFPSGGLNEQFF	TGTGCCAGCAGCTTCCCTAGCGGGGGGCTAAATGAGCAGTTCTTC
TRBD1	TRBV4-1	TRBJ2-5	.	CASSHRDRTKETQYF	TGCGCCAGCAGCCACCGGGACAGGACTAAAGAGACCCAGTACTTC
TRBD2	TRBV7-2	TRBJ2-2	.	CASSHTAGVNTGELFF	TGTGCCAGCAGCCATACGGCGGGGGTGAACACCGGGGAGCTGTTTTTT
.	TRBV7-2	TRBJ2-3	.	CASHGGAGKDTQYF	TGTGCCAGCCACGGAGGCGCCGGGAAAGATACGCAGTATTTT
TRBD1	TRBV7-2	TRBJ1-2	once	CASSLTGGGGYTF	TGTGCCAGCAGCTTGACAGGGGGCGGAGGCTACACCTTC
TRBD1	TRBV5-1	TRBJ1-1	.	CASRPGTGLNTEAFF	TGCGCCAGTCGTCCCGGGACAGGATTGAACACTGAAGCTTTCTTT
.	TRBV6-4	TRBJ2-2	.	CASRTGSDTGELFF	TGTGCCAGCAGGACAGGTTCAGACACCGGGGAGCTGTTTTTT
TRBD1	TRBV18	TRBJ1-1	.	CASSPLQGSNTEAFF	TGTGCCAGCTCCCCCTTACAGGGGTCGAACACTGAAGCTTTCTTT
TRBD1	TRBV11-3	TRBJ1-4	once	CASSAGQGAGEKLFF	TGTGCCAGCAGCGCTGGACAGGGGGCAGGGGAAAAACTGTTTTTT
.	TRBV6-1	TRBJ1-3	few	CASSPTGQNTIYF	TGTGCCAGCAGTCCAACCGGTCAAAACACCATATATTTT
TRBD1	TRBV30	TRBJ2-2	.	CASREGDRRTGELFF	TGTGCCTCACGTGAAGGGGACAGGAGGACCGGGGAGCTGTTTTTT
.	TRBV7-9	TRBJ2-5	.	CASSPRRARQETQYF	TGTGCCAGCAGTCCACGCAGGGCGAGGCAAGAGACCCAGTACTTC
.	TRBV7-2	TRBJ1-1	.	CASSFGTHTEAFF	TGTGCCAGCAGCTTCGGGACACACACTGAAGCTTTCTTT
TRBD1	TRBV29-1	TRBJ2-7	.	CSGNSGTAPYEQYF	TGCAGCGGGAACTCCGGGACAGCCCCCTACGAGCAGTACTTC